This T cell receptor beta chain was identified in a study of shared clonotypes between healthy human individuals. In germline, CDR1 is SGHRS, CDR2 YFSETQ. With 4 bases clipped from V and 2 bases from J, the junction kept 6 bases outside the gene matches. There are 14 residues in the CDR3. Each subset's genomic DNA was split evenly across several immunoSEQ plates. Method: immunoSEQ multiplex PCR; TCRdb's copy keeps in-frame clones and lacks some. This table holds some 1,100,000 clones, about 84% found once. This TCR was sampled from a young man in good health. Some clones in this sample may be carry-over from other donors' samples. The chain links TRBV5-1 to TRBJ2-7; 7 positions agree with TRBD2. The sequenced material came from memory CD4+ T cells from PBMCs. Subset defined: CD45RA-negative fraction. CDR3 bases: TGCGCCAGCAGCCCAAGAGCGGGAACCTACGAGCAGTACTTC. It is translated as CASSPRAGTYEQYF.